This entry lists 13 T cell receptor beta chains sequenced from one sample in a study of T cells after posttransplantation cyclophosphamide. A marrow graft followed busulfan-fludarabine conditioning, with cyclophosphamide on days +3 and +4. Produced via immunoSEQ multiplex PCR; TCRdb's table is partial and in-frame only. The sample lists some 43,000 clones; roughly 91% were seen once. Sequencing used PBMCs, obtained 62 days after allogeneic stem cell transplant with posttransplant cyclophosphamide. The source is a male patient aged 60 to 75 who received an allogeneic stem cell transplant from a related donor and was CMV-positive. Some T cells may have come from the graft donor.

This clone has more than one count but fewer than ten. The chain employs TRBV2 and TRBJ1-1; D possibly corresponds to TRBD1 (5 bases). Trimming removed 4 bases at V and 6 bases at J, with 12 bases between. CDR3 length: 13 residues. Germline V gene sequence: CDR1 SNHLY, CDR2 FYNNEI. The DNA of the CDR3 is TGTGCCAGCAGTGGATACAGGAGCCCTGAAGCTTTCTTT. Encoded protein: CASSGYRSPEAFF.

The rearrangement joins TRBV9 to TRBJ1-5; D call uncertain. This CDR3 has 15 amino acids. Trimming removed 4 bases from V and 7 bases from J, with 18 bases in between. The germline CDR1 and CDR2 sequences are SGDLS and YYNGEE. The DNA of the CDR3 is TGTGCCAGCAGCATAGATTCCTCGGGATCCCAGCCCCAGCATTTT. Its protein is CASSIDSSGSQPQHF.

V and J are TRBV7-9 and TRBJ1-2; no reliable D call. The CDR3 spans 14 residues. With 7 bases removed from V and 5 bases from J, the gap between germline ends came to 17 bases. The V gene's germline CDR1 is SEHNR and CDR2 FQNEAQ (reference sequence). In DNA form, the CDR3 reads TGTGCCAGCAACTTGATACGGGGAGCTTATGGCTACACCTTC. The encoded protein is CASNLIRGAYGYTF. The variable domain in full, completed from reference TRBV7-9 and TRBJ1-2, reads DTGVSQNPRHKITKRGQNVTFRCDPISEHNRLYWYRQTLGQGPEFLTYFQNEAQLEKSRLLSDRFSAERPKGSFSTLEIQRTEQGDSAMYLCASNLIRGAYGYTFGSGTRLTVV.

CDR3 residues: CASILIEGQGVGYTF. The CDR3 nucleotides read TGTGCCAGCATCTTAATAGAGGGACAGGGCGTTGGCTACACCTTC. The rearrangement links TRBV5-4 to TRBJ1-2, with 9 bases identical to TRBD1. The germline CDR1 and CDR2 sequences are SGHNT and YYREEE (reference sequence). V shed 6 bases, J shed 7 bases, and the junction held 13 bases outside the gene matches. The length of the CDR3 is 15 residues.

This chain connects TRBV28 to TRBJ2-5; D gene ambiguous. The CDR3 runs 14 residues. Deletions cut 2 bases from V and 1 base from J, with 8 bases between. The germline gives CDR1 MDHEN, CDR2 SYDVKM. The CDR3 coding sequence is TGTGCCAGCAGTTTAGGGCCCGCCCAAGAGACCCAGTACTTC. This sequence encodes CASSLGPAQETQYF.

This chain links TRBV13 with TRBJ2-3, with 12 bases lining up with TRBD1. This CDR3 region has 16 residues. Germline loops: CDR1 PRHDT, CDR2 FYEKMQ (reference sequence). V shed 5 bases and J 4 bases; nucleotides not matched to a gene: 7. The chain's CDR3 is CASSGRGQGAADTQYF. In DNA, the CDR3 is TGTGCCAGCAGCGGCCGGGGACAGGGGGCCGCAGATACGCAGTATTTT.

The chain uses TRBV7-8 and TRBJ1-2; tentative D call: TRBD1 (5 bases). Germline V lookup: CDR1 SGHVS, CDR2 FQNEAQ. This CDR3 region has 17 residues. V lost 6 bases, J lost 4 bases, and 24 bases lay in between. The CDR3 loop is CASRPTRGPSSIYGYTF. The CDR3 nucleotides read TGTGCCAGCAGACCCACAAGGGGCCCCTCTTCGATCTATGGCTACACCTTC.

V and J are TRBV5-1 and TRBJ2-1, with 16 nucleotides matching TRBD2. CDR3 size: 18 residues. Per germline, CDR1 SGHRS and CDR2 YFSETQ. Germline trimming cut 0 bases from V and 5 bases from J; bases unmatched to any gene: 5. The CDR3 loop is CASSLAGTSGGADNEQFF. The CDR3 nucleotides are TGCGCCAGCAGCTTGGCTGGGACTAGCGGGGGGGCAGACAATGAGCAGTTCTTC.

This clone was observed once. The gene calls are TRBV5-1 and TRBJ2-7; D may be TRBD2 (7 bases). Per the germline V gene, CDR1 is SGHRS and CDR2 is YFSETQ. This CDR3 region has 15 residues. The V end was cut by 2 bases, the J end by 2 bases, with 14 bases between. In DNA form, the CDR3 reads TGCGCCAGCAGCTTAGGCCCGGGGGGCACCTACGAGCAGTACTTC. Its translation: CASSLGPGGTYEQYF.

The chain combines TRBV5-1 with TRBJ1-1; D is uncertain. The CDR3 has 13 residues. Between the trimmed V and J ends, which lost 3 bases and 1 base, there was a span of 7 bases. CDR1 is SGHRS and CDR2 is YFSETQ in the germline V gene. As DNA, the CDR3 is TGCGCCAGCAGCTCGACTGCGAACACTGAAGCTTTCTTT. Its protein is CASSSTANTEAFF.

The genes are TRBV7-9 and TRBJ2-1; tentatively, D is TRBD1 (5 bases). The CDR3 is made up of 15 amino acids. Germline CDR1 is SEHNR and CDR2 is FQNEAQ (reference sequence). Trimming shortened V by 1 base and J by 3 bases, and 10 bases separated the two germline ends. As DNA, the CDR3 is TGTGCCAGCAGCTTAGGGCAGGGCTACTACAATGAGCAGTTCTTC. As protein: CASSLGQGYYNEQFF.

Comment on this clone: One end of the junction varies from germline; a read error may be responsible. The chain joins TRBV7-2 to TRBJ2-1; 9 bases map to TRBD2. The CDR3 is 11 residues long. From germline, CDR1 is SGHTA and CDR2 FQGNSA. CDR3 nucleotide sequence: TGTGCCAGCATCTTTCTAGCGGGGCCTGTCTTC. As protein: CASIFLAGPVF.

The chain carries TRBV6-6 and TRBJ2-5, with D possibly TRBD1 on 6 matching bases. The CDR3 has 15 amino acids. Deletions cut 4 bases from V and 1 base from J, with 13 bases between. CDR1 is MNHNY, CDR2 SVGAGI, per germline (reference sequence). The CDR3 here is CASSSTGRTQETQYF. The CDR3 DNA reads TGTGCCAGCAGTTCAACAGGGCGAACCCAAGAGACCCAGTACTTC.